This entry lists 32 T cell receptor beta chains sequenced from one sample in a study of response to subunit inactivated influenza vaccine. TCRdb re-called the RT-PCR reads with MiXCR, one entry per CDR3 protein. The repertoire holds fewer than 700,000 distinct CDR3 sequences, with about an eighth as singletons. The sequenced sample was PBMCs from blood, obtained 40 to 50 days after vaccination. The receptors come from a man aged 50-60 years who received an inactivated influenza vaccine.

This clonotype showed up many times. This sequence joins TRBV12-3 or TRBV12-4 and TRBJ1-1; D is perhaps TRBD1 (6 bases). Trimming removed 6 bases at V and 4 bases at J, with 15 bases between. CDR3 size: 14 residues. CDR3 bases: TGTGCCAGCAGCAAACAGGGCTTCATCACTGAAGCTTTCTTT. Translated, it gives CASSKQGFITEAFF.

This rearrangement joins TRBV18 to TRBJ2-1; 8 nucleotides line up with TRBD2. Germline assignment: CDR1 KGHSH and CDR2 LQKENI. This CDR3 has 15 residues. The ends lost 0 bases at V and 6 bases at J; junction bases unmatched: 4. The CDR3 DNA follows: TGTGCCAGCTCACCACCAAGCGGGAGACTCAATGAGCAGTTCTTC. Its protein product is CASSPPSGRLNEQFF.

The count of this clonotype is one. J is TRBJ2-7 and V is TRBV5-1, with 7 bases aligning to TRBD2. The CDR3 is made up of 14 amino acids. Germline CDR1 reads SGHRS; CDR2 reads YFSETQ. The V and J ends lost 4 bases and 4 bases, in that order; junction bases with no gene match: 8. The CDR3 loop is CASSPGGGHYEQYF. The CDR3 region has the DNA TGCGCCAGCAGCCCGGGAGGTGGCCATTACGAGCAGTACTTC.

This rearrangement joins TRBV2 to TRBJ2-1, with a possible D match to TRBD2 (5 bases). Germline CDR1 and CDR2: SNHLY and FYNNEI. The length of the CDR3 is 16 residues. The V gene lost 6 bases and the J gene lost 5 bases, with 20 bases spanning the gap. The CDR3 DNA reads TGTGCCAGCAGCCAAGGAGGAGTAGCGACCGACAATGAGCAGTTCTTC. This codes for CASSQGGVATDNEQFF.

The chain uses TRBV15 and TRBJ2-1; 7 bases are shared with TRBD1. The germline V gene encodes CDR1 LNHNV and CDR2 YYDKDF (reference sequence). This CDR3 comprises 16 residues. The V segment lost 2 bases and the J segment 0 bases; nucleotides outside the gene matches: 4. Here the CDR3 reads CATSRHRGSSYNEQFF. CDR3 sequence (DNA): TGTGCCACCAGCAGACACAGGGGAAGCTCCTACAATGAGCAGTTCTTC.

This clonotype was counted at least ten times. The chain links TRBV25-1 to TRBJ2-7, with 9 bases matching TRBD2. CDR3 size: 15 residues. From germline, CDR1 is MGHDK and CDR2 SYGVNS. Germline trimming cut 3 bases from V and 1 base from J; bases unmatched to any gene: 4. In DNA, the CDR3 is TGTGCCAGCAGTGACACAGCGGGAGGTTCCTACGAGCAGTACTTC. Translating it yields CASSDTAGGSYEQYF.

This clonotype was seen a few times. This chain uses TRBV12-3 or TRBV12-4 with TRBJ2-2; weak D call: TRBD1 (6 bases). The CDR3 runs to 14 residues. The ends were cut back, 6 bases at V and 7 bases at J, with 15 bases in the middle. For the CDR3, the DNA is TGTGCCAGCAGAAATACAGGGTCGGGCGGGGAGCTGTTTTTT. Translation gives CASRNTGSGGELFF.

This clonotype was counted many times. V is TRBV5-5 and J is TRBJ2-3, with D uncertain. Trimming removed 5 bases at V and 2 bases at J, with 15 bases between. The germline V gene encodes CDR1 SGHKS and CDR2 YYEKEE (reference sequence). The CDR3 contains 15 residues. CDR3 coding DNA: TGTGCCAGCAGTCAATCGACACGCCACACAGATACGCAGTATTTT. It is translated as CASSQSTRHTDTQYF.

This clonotype came up a few times. The chain employs TRBV7-9 and TRBJ2-1, with 8 bases identical to TRBD1. Germline V lookup: CDR1 SEHNR, CDR2 FQNEAQ (reference sequence). CDR3 size: 16 residues. Trimming removed 0 bases from V and 6 bases from J; junction bases left unmatched: 7. The CDR3 bases are TGTGCCAGCAGCTTAGCAAGCGGACAGGGAATCAATGAGCAGTTCTTC. Translating it yields CASSLASGQGINEQFF.

This clonotype was seen repeatedly, ten times or more. This sequence joins TRBV5-1 and TRBJ2-1; D perhaps matches TRBD2 (6 bases). CDR3 length: 13 residues. V was trimmed by 4 bases and J by 7 bases, leaving 12 bases between them. Per the germline V gene, CDR1 is SGHRS and CDR2 is YFSETQ. The DNA of the CDR3 is TGCGCCAGCAGCCCTTTGGGGAGGAATGAGCAGTTCTTC. Translated, it gives CASSPLGRNEQFF.

The chain uses TRBV12-3 or TRBV12-4 and TRBJ1-1; no definite D call. The CDR3 runs 15 residues. V was trimmed by 3 bases and J by 1 base, leaving 12 bases between them. Here the CDR3 reads CASSFSRTGNTEAFF. The CDR3 DNA reads TGTGCCAGCAGTTTTTCTCGGACGGGGAACACTGAAGCTTTCTTT.

CDR3 nucleotide sequence: TGCAGCGTTGAAGGTGGGACTAGCGGATACAATGAGCAGTTCTTC. This gives the protein CSVEGGTSGYNEQFF. V and J are TRBV29-1 and TRBJ2-1; 11 bases are a match to TRBD2. Germline assignment: CDR1 SQVTM and CDR2 ANQGSEA. With V trimmed by 1 base and J by 4 bases, 3 bases remained unmatched. The CDR3 contains 15 residues.

This clonotype was seen a few times. The chain joins TRBV4-1 to TRBJ2-7; the match to TRBD1 covers 10 bases. The germline CDR1 and CDR2 sequences are MGHRA and YSYEKL. V was clipped by 3 bases and J by 3 bases; unmatched bases: 5. The CDR3 contains 15 residues. The CDR3 reads CASSQQGQGIYEQYF. In DNA form, the CDR3 reads TGCGCCAGCAGCCAGCAGGGACAGGGGATCTACGAGCAGTACTTC.

The chain joins TRBV7-9 to TRBJ2-5; D not resolved. The CDR3 runs 14 residues. Germline CDR1 and CDR2: SEHNR and FQNEAQ (reference sequence). With 1 base removed from V and 2 bases from J, the gap between germline ends came to 8 bases. CDR3 sequence: CASSLDPLQETQYF. The CDR3 nucleotides read TGTGCCAGCAGCTTAGACCCGTTACAAGAGACCCAGTACTTC. The variable domain in full, completed from reference TRBV7-9 and TRBJ2-5, reads DTGVSQNPRHKITKRGQNVTFRCDPISEHNRLYWYRQTLGQGPEFLTYFQNEAQLEKSRLLSDRFSAERPKGSFSTLEIQRTEQGDSAMYLCASSLDPLQETQYFGPGTRLLVL.

The rearrangement links TRBV30 to TRBJ1-6, with D tentatively TRBD1 (6 bases). With 3 bases removed from V and 9 bases from J, the gap between germline ends came to 12 bases. The CDR3 loop spans 13 amino acids. Germline V gene data show CDR1 as GTSNPN and CDR2 as SVGIG (reference sequence). The CDR3 protein is CAWRDTGSSPLHF. CDR3 in DNA: TGTGCCTGGAGAGATACAGGGTCTTCACCCCTCCACTTT.

The V gene is TRBV12-3 or TRBV12-4, the J gene TRBJ2-3, with TRBD1 matching 10 bases. V lost 7 bases to trimming and J lost 1 base; unmatched junction nucleotides: 5. This CDR3 region has 15 residues. Written as DNA, the CDR3 is TGTGCCAGCACTCCGGACAGGGGGGGCACAGATACGCAGTATTTT. It yields the protein CASTPDRGGTDTQYF.

This clonotype has only a few counts. The rearrangement joins TRBV20-1 to TRBJ2-7, with D possibly TRBD1 on 5 matching bases. The V and J ends lost 0 bases and 6 bases respectively, with 9 bases between them. CDR3 length: 12 residues. Germline-derived CDR1 and CDR2 are DFQATT and SNEGSKA (reference sequence). CDR3 DNA sequence: TGCAGTGCTAGAGATGGGGCTGGCGAGCAGTACTTC. Translating it yields CSARDGAGEQYF.

The rearrangement uses TRBV3-1 and TRBJ2-7, with no clear D. The V end was cut by 3 bases, the J end by 6 bases, with 18 bases between. The germline V gene encodes CDR1 LGHDT and CDR2 YNNKEL (reference sequence). The CDR3 loop spans 15 amino acids. Here the CDR3 reads CASSQGKWTLPEQYF. CDR3 coding DNA: TGTGCCAGCAGCCAGGGGAAGTGGACCCTTCCCGAGCAGTACTTC.

This chain uses TRBV7-9 with TRBJ2-5, with D unclear. Germline lookup yields CDR1 SEHNR and CDR2 FQNEAQ (reference sequence). The germline V and J ends were trimmed by 4 bases and 1 base, with 10 bases remaining between them. The CDR3 sequence is 14 residues long. CDR3 region: CASSSQRTQETQYF. As DNA, the CDR3 is TGTGCCAGCAGCTCACAAAGGACCCAAGAGACCCAGTACTTC. The whole variable domain, filled in from reference TRBV7-9 and TRBJ2-5, reads DTGVSQNPRHKITKRGQNVTFRCDPISEHNRLYWYRQTLGQGPEFLTYFQNEAQLEKSRLLSDRFSAERPKGSFSTLEIQRTEQGDSAMYLCASSSQRTQETQYFGPGTRLLVL.

The sample holds a few counts of this clonotype. The DNA of the CDR3 is TGTGCCAGCAAAGATAGCGGGGGTTACAATGAGCAGTTCTTC. The encoded protein is CASKDSGGYNEQFF. V usage is TRBV6-1 and J usage is TRBJ2-1, with TRBD2 matching over 9 bases. The ends lost 7 bases at V and 4 bases at J; junction bases unmatched: 5. CDR3 length: 14 residues. CDR1 MNHNS and CDR2 SASEGT come from the germline V gene.

The J gene is TRBJ1-1, the V gene TRBV5-4; D unresolved. CDR3 length: 14 residues. With 4 bases removed from V and 1 base from J, the gap between germline ends came to 11 bases. In germline, CDR1 is SGHNT, CDR2 YYREEE (reference sequence). The CDR3 loop is CASSPGEANTEAFF. As DNA, the CDR3 is TGTGCCAGCAGCCCTGGTGAAGCGAACACTGAAGCTTTCTTT.

This clonotype was observed a few times. This chain joins TRBV7-6 and TRBJ2-1; D may be TRBD2 (5 bases). Trimming took 8 bases from V and 0 from J, leaving 14 bases between them. CDR1 SGHVS and CDR2 FNYEAQ come from the germline V gene. The CDR3 has 15 amino acids. CDR3 DNA sequence: TGTGCCAGCTCCGTAACGGGGAGCTCCTACAATGAGCAGTTCTTC. Encoded protein: CASSVTGSSYNEQFF.

The CDR3 sequence: CASNHGGGSYEQYF. CDR3 DNA sequence: TGTGCCAGCAACCATGGAGGGGGCTCCTACGAGCAGTACTTC. V gene TRBV6-2 or TRBV6-3 combines with J gene TRBJ2-7; D is possibly TRBD1 or TRBD2 (6 bases each). CDR3 length: 14 residues. Germline CDR1 MNHEY, CDR2 SVGEGT. V lost 7 bases, J lost 0 bases, and 13 bases lay in between.

This clonotype was picked up a small number of times. The chain recombines TRBV20-1 with TRBJ2-1; D might be TRBD2 (6 bases). V was cut by 1 base and J by 5 bases, with 27 bases left in between. The CDR3 spans 19 residues. In germline, CDR1 is DFQATT, CDR2 SNEGSKA (reference sequence). The CDR3 DNA reads TGCAGTGCTAGAGGGGAGCGATCTGGTCGGGGGAGACTGGACAATGAGCAGTTCTTC. Translating it yields CSARGERSGRGRLDNEQFF.

This clonotype was seen repeatedly, ten times or more. J is TRBJ2-7 and V is TRBV20-1, with a possible D match to TRBD2 (5 bases). The CDR3 sequence is 13 residues long. The germline V and J ends were trimmed by 1 base and 0 bases, with 7 bases remaining between them. CDR1 is DFQATT and CDR2 is SNEGSKA in the germline V gene (reference sequence). In DNA form, the CDR3 reads TGCAGTGCTAGAGGGGAGTCCTCCTACGAGCAGTACTTC. This sequence encodes CSARGESSYEQYF.

This clonotype was detected only a few times. V usage is TRBV12-3 or TRBV12-4 and J usage is TRBJ2-7; 8 bases agree with TRBD1. The CDR3 runs 15 residues. Unmatched junction bases numbered 9, after V lost 6 bases and J lost 2 bases. DNA for the CDR3: TGTGCCAGCAGCCCCGCTGGGACAGGCGCCTACGAGCAGTACTTC. Protein: CASSPAGTGAYEQYF.

The CDR3 coding sequence is TGTGCCAGCCTCAAGGACAGTATTATGGACTATGGCTACACCTTC. It yields the protein CASLKDSIMDYGYTF. The rearrangement links TRBV5-6 to TRBJ1-2, with D possibly matching TRBD1 (6 bases). This CDR3 contains 15 residues. Trimming stripped 7 bases from V and 3 bases from J, with 19 bases between. The germline CDR1 and CDR2 sequences are SGHDT and YYEEEE.

The chain combines TRBV10-3 with TRBJ1-5; 9 bases fit TRBD1. Looked up from germline, CDR1 is ENHRY and CDR2 is SYGVKD. The CDR3 consists of 14 residues. V trimming: 10 bases; J trimming: 3 bases; junction bases outside the gene matches: 7. The CDR3 coding sequence is TGTGCCAGCGGAAGGGACAGGGACAATCAGCCCCAGCATTTT. Protein sequence: CASGRDRDNQPQHF.

This clonotype was observed many times. The V gene is TRBV29-1, the J gene TRBJ2-5; 12 positions match TRBD2. The CDR3 spans 16 residues. Per the germline V gene, CDR1 is SQVTM and CDR2 is ANQGSEA. V trimming: 7 bases; J trimming: 4 bases; junction bases outside the gene matches: 13. For the CDR3, the DNA is TGCAGCGCCCAGCCCTGGACTAGCGGGATCATAGAGACCCAGTACTTC. It yields the protein CSAQPWTSGIIETQYF.

This clonotype was picked up a small number of times. The chain recombines TRBV4-1 with TRBJ2-2; TRBD2 matches 10 bases. Germline-derived CDR1 and CDR2 are MGHRA and YSYEKL. V lost 9 bases and J lost 3; bases outside the gene matches: 10. This CDR3 is 16 amino acids long. CDR3 nucleotides: TGCGCCAGTACTTGGAGCGGGGGGGCGGACACCGGGGAGCTGTTTTTT. Translated: CASTWSGGADTGELFF.

This clonotype was seen many times. This chain uses TRBV5-1 with TRBJ1-1, with D possibly being TRBD1 (5 bases). Germline V gene data show CDR1 as SGHRS and CDR2 as YFSETQ. V was cut by 3 bases and J by 6 bases, with 15 bases left in between. CDR3 size: 14 residues. The CDR3 is CASSSQSPGAEAFF. In DNA form, the CDR3 reads TGCGCCAGCAGCTCACAGTCTCCGGGGGCTGAAGCTTTCTTT.

This clonotype was seen a few times. The gene calls are TRBV20-1 and TRBJ1-1; D not certain. Germline V lookup: CDR1 DFQATT, CDR2 SNEGSKA (reference sequence). There are 15 residues in the CDR3. The V end lost 0 bases, the J end lost 1 base, and 12 bases lay between the germline ends. The CDR3 loop is CSARDPGRSNTEAFF. In nucleotides, the CDR3 is TGCAGTGCTAGAGATCCGGGGAGGTCGAACACTGAAGCTTTCTTT.